This T cell receptor (beta chain) emerged from a study of blood T cells in healthy people across ages. A J-beta primer mix and a sample-barcoded 5' primer were used in a second PCR of roughly 7 to 12 cycles. TCRdb reanalysed the 5' RACE reads using MiXCR and keeps one entry per CDR3 protein. The sample consists of some 890,000 distinct CDR3 sequences, 25% to 35% of them appearing once. Per sample, extraction of total RNA gave at least 5 micrograms in every case. Trimming removed 3 bases from V and 13 bases from J, with 18 bases in between. The CDR3 extends over 12 amino acids. CDR1 is SQVTM and CDR2 is ANQGSEA in the germline V gene. The same data also went into a second study, on T cells of mothers and their children.

Sequencing was done on a sample of blood. The rearrangement uses TRBV29-1 and TRBJ2-5; maybe TRBD2 (6 bases). The receptor comes from a woman aged 40 to 50 in good health. The CDR3 spells CSVERDSLTGYF. The DNA for the CDR3 is TGCAGCGTTGAGCGGGACTCCTTAACCGGGTACTTC.